Presented here are 31 T cell receptor beta chains from one specimen sequenced in a study of graft-versus-host responses after intestinal transplantation. Processing released intraepithelial and lamina propria lymphocytes from the graft tissue. Data came from immunoSEQ multiplex PCR; TCRdb stores just in-frame clones and leaves some out. The sample has tens of thousands of clones; around three quarters are singletons. Sequencing used ileum tissue, obtained 12 days after intestinal transplant. The receptors originated from a human patient who received an intestinal transplant, so some T cells may come from the graft donor.

V is TRBV6-1 and J is TRBJ2-3; 14 bases are shared with TRBD2. In germline, CDR1 is MNHNS, CDR2 SASEGT. V lost 11 bases, J lost 6 bases, and 7 bases stayed unmatched. There are 14 residues in the CDR3. The CDR3 region is CAGRLAGGWDTQYF. CDR3 sequence (DNA): TGTGCCGGACGACTAGCGGGGGGGTGGGATACGCAGTATTTT.

This rearrangement joins TRBV6-5 to TRBJ2-5; TRBD1 agrees at 7 bases. The CDR3 extends over 15 amino acids. J was trimmed by 2 bases and V by 6 bases; bases with no gene match: 9. Looked up from germline, CDR1 is MNHEY and CDR2 is SVGAGI. CDR3 in amino acids: CASRNTGTAQETQYF. The CDR3 DNA is TGTGCCAGCAGGAACACCGGGACAGCACAAGAGACCCAGTACTTC.

The chain is built from TRBV6-1 and TRBJ1-2; weak D call: TRBD1 (5 bases). The CDR3 has 13 residues. V lost 5 bases and J 1 base, leaving 8 bases between the germline ends. Germline V gene lookup returns CDR1 MNHNS and CDR2 SASEGT. The CDR3 loop is CASSKQVNYGYTF. CDR3 coding DNA: TGTGCCAGCAGTAAACAGGTTAACTATGGCTACACCTTC.

J is TRBJ1-1 and V is TRBV5-1; unclear D gene. Deletions cut 1 base from V and 3 bases from J, with 4 bases between. The CDR3 runs 12 residues. Germline CDR1 is SGHRS and CDR2 is YFSETQ. CDR3 amino acids: CASSLTDTEAFF. CDR3 DNA sequence: TGCGCCAGCAGCTTGACTGACACTGAAGCTTTCTTT.

The gene calls are TRBV9 and TRBJ1-5; D call uncertain. The CDR3 is made up of 14 amino acids. V dropped 1 base and J dropped 5 bases, with 10 bases sitting between them. CDR1 is SGDLS and CDR2 is YYNGEE in the germline V gene. Written as DNA, the CDR3 is TGTGCCAGCAGCGTATATGGCGGAGATCAGCCCCAGCATTTT. This sequence encodes CASSVYGGDQPQHF.

This chain uses TRBV5-1 with TRBJ2-1; no clear D gene. The CDR3 consists of 14 residues. Germline V gives CDR1 SGHRS, CDR2 YFSETQ. With 5 bases removed from V and 6 bases from J, the gap between germline ends came to 15 bases. This CDR3 is CASRSAGRVNEQFF. Here the CDR3 DNA reads TGCGCCAGCAGGTCGGCAGGTAGAGTCAATGAGCAGTTCTTC.

CDR3 sequence (DNA): TGTGCCAGTACGTCCTCTTGGCATGGCTACACCTTC. Residues: CASTSSWHGYTF. This rearrangement joins TRBV6-1 to TRBJ1-2; no firm D call. CDR3 size: 12 residues. V gave up 9 bases and J gave up 6 bases, with 14 bases separating them. CDR1 and CDR2 from the germline V gene are MNHNS and SASEGT.

There are a few counts of this clone. The chain has TRBV7-2 and TRBJ2-1; D may be TRBD1 (5 bases). Germline CDR1 reads SGHTA; CDR2 reads FQGNSA. CDR3 length: 12 residues. The V and J ends lost 11 bases and 5 bases respectively, with 13 bases between them. DNA for the CDR3: TGTGCCGGCCGACAGTGGGACAATGAGCAGTTCTTC. This gives the protein CAGRQWDNEQFF.

The rearrangement links TRBV28 to TRBJ2-3; D possibly corresponds to TRBD1 (6 bases). V was trimmed by 7 bases and J by 6 bases, leaving 11 bases between them. There are 12 residues in the CDR3. CDR1 MDHEN and CDR2 SYDVKM come from the germline V gene. For the CDR3, the DNA is TGTGCCAGCATGTTGGGGGCGGATACGCAGTATTTT. Its protein product is CASMLGADTQYF.

V gene TRBV5-1 combines with J gene TRBJ2-1, with 8 bases aligning to TRBD1. Looked up from germline, CDR1 is SGHRS and CDR2 is YFSETQ. The CDR3 sequence is 14 residues long. The ends lost 4 bases at V and 2 bases at J; junction bases unmatched: 2. The CDR3 protein is CASSMGQAYNEQFF. The CDR3 DNA is TGCGCCAGCAGCATGGGACAGGCCTACAATGAGCAGTTCTTC.

The chain uses TRBV6-5 and TRBJ1-3, with a possible D match to TRBD1 (6 bases). Germline assignment: CDR1 MNHEY and CDR2 SVGAGI. The CDR3 extends over 13 amino acids. Trimming cost V 8 bases and J 0 bases, with 8 bases left between them. CDR3 region: CASGQHSGNTIYF. CDR3 bases: TGTGCCAGCGGACAGCACTCTGGAAACACCATATATTTT.

The chain uses TRBV4-2 and TRBJ2-3; D not resolved. V was pared by 0 bases and J by 0 bases, with 13 bases between. The CDR3 is 17 residues long. Germline assignment: CDR1 LGHNA and CDR2 YNFKEQ. Here the CDR3 DNA reads TGTGCCAGCAGCCAAGATCGAAGTTGGGCTAGCACAGATACGCAGTATTTT. Encoded protein: CASSQDRSWASTDTQYF.

This chain links TRBV7-3 with TRBJ2-7, with D perhaps TRBD2 (5 bases). V dropped 0 bases and J dropped 2 bases, with 5 bases sitting between them. The CDR3 consists of 13 residues. CDR1 SGHTA and CDR2 FQGTGA come from the germline V gene. DNA for the CDR3: TGTGCCAGCAGCTTAACTAGCGCCTACGAGCAGTACTTC. Its protein product is CASSLTSAYEQYF.

The chain employs TRBV18 and TRBJ2-7, with 8 bases that match TRBD1. Germline CDR1 reads KGHSH; CDR2 reads LQKENI. The CDR3 consists of 15 residues. V was clipped by 5 bases and J by 4 bases; unmatched bases: 10. Here the CDR3 DNA reads TGTGCCAGCTCAGCGGGACAGGAGACTACTTACGAGCAGTACTTC. Translated, it gives CASSAGQETTYEQYF.

The chain couples TRBV4-3 to TRBJ1-1; D gene unclear. The germline gives CDR1 LGHNA, CDR2 YSLEER. V lost 2 bases and J lost 10, with 17 bases in between. CDR3 length: 14 residues. This CDR3 reads CASSQNRMDEGAFF. The CDR3 bases are TGCGCCAGCAGCCAAAATAGGATGGACGAGGGAGCTTTCTTT.

This clone was detected only a few times. The V gene is TRBV7-9, the J gene TRBJ2-7, with 7 positions matching TRBD2. V was pared by 1 base and J by 4 bases, with 13 bases of the junction left unmatched. The CDR3 has 17 residues. CDR1 is SEHNR, CDR2 FQNEAQ, per germline (reference sequence). The CDR3 spells CASSLGGFALAEYEQYF. CDR3 in DNA: TGTGCCAGCAGCTTAGGGGGTTTCGCGCTAGCGGAATACGAGCAGTACTTC.

The CDR3 reads CASSLPHPTRTASYEQYF. The CDR3 DNA reads TGTGCCAGCAGTTTACCTCACCCGACCAGGACAGCCTCGTACGAGCAGTACTTC. The chain employs TRBV28 and TRBJ2-7; maybe TRBD1 (6 bases). The CDR3 is made up of 18 amino acids. Trimming left V 2 bases short and J 4 bases short, with 24 bases between. Germline lookup yields CDR1 MDHEN and CDR2 SYDVKM. Full variable domain (outside the CDR3, taken from reference TRBV28 and TRBJ2-7): DVKVTQSSRYLVKRTGEKVFLECVQDMDHENMFWYRQDPGLGLRLIYFSYDVKMKEKGDIPEGYSVSREKKERFSLILESASTNQTSMYLCASSLPHPTRTASYEQYFGPGTRLTVT.

This clone showed up just a few times. This chain links TRBV11-1 with TRBJ2-7, with TRBD2 matching 7 bases. The CDR3 sequence is 12 residues long. Unmatched junction bases numbered 3, after V lost 5 bases and J lost 5 bases. From germline, CDR1 is SGHAT and CDR2 FQDESV (reference sequence). CDR3 in DNA: TGTGCCAGCAGCCGGGAGGCCCACGAGCAGTACTTC. It encodes CASSREAHEQYF.

The V gene is TRBV7-6, the J gene TRBJ1-2; D is uncertain. The germline CDR1 and CDR2 sequences are SGHVS and FNYEAQ. Trimming took 5 bases from V and 7 from J, leaving 11 bases between them. This CDR3 comprises 12 residues. This CDR3 reads CASSPPLGGYTF. The CDR3 DNA sequence: TGTGCCAGCAGCCCGCCCCTCGGTGGCTACACCTTC.

CDR3 sequence (DNA): TGTGCCAGCAGTGAAGAGGGGGCGAAAAATTCACCCCTCCACTTT. Its protein is CASSEEGAKNSPLHF. The chain is built from TRBV2 and TRBJ1-6; 7 nucleotides align to TRBD1. The CDR3 covers 15 residues. V was pared by 1 base and J by 7 bases, with 4 bases of the junction left unmatched. Germline assignment: CDR1 SNHLY and CDR2 FYNNEI.

In this sample, this clone turned up a few times. The rearrangement links TRBV7-9 to TRBJ2-5; tentatively, D is TRBD1 (5 bases). Germline CDR1 and CDR2: SEHNR and FQNEAQ (reference sequence). The CDR3 covers 14 residues. Trimming stripped 5 bases from V and 5 bases from J, with 15 bases between. The CDR3 nucleotides are TGTGCCAGCAGCCCACTGGGGCTAGATGAGACCCAGTACTTC. It codes for CASSPLGLDETQYF.

CDR3 in amino acids: CASSQVPGLDTQYF. The CDR3 nucleotides are TGCGCCAGCAGCCAAGTTCCGGGGTTAGATACGCAGTATTTT. The chain joins TRBV4-3 to TRBJ2-3, with D possibly matching TRBD2 (5 bases). The germline V gene encodes CDR1 LGHNA and CDR2 YSLEER. This CDR3 has 14 amino acids. Trimming shortened V by 1 base and J by 5 bases, and 10 bases separated the two germline ends.

The chain joins TRBV2 to TRBJ1-1; D is perhaps TRBD1 (6 bases). Trimming shortened V by 5 bases and J by 1 base, and 11 bases separated the two germline ends. Looked up from germline, CDR1 is SNHLY and CDR2 is FYNNEI. CDR3 length equals 14 residues. Written as DNA, the CDR3 is TGTGCCAGCAGTTCCGACAGGCCGAACACTGAAGCTTTCTTT. Translating gives CASSSDRPNTEAFF.

The rearrangement links TRBV19 to TRBJ2-1; TRBD2 aligns across 13 bases. Trimming took 4 bases from V and 6 from J; bases not matched to a gene: 6. Germline V gives CDR1 LNHDA, CDR2 SQIVND (reference sequence). This CDR3 spans 16 amino acids. CDR3 region: CASSTRGTSGINEQFF. The CDR3 bases are TGTGCCAGTAGTACCCGCGGGACTAGCGGGATCAATGAGCAGTTCTTC.

The sample holds one count of this clone. V and J are TRBV28 and TRBJ2-3; TRBD2 matches 9 bases. The CDR3 is 16 residues long. V shed 3 bases, J shed 4 bases, and the junction held 8 bases outside the gene matches. CDR1 MDHEN and CDR2 SYDVKM come from the germline V gene. CDR3 protein: CASSFLGLATPDTQYF. The CDR3 nucleotides read TGTGCCAGCAGTTTCCTTGGACTAGCGACCCCAGATACGCAGTATTTT.

The CDR3 protein is CASSSPARVAYGYTF. The CDR3 DNA sequence: TGTGCCAGCAGCTCTCCCGCCAGGGTTGCCTATGGCTACACCTTC. The chain recombines TRBV7-2 with TRBJ1-2; tentative D call: TRBD1 (5 bases). The V end lost 4 bases, the J end lost 4 bases, and 16 bases lay between the germline ends. Germline loops: CDR1 SGHTA, CDR2 FQGNSA. There are 15 residues in the CDR3.

The rearrangement uses TRBV7-9 and TRBJ1-4; D is unclear. The V end lost 2 bases, the J end lost 6 bases, and 10 bases lay between the germline ends. The CDR3 spans 14 residues. Per germline, CDR1 SEHNR and CDR2 FQNEAQ (reference sequence). The CDR3 loop reads CASSLLGPYEKLFF. The CDR3 DNA follows: TGTGCCAGCAGCTTACTAGGTCCTTATGAAAAACTGTTTTTT.

The chain has TRBV18 and TRBJ2-1; D is possibly TRBD2 (6 bases). The CDR3 length is 16 residues. Between the trimmed V and J ends, which lost 3 bases and 6 bases, there was a span of 18 bases. CDR1 and CDR2 (germline): KGHSH, LQKENI. CDR3 residues: CASSPWSLAGLNEQFF. CDR3 coding DNA: TGTGCCAGCTCACCTTGGTCACTCGCGGGGCTCAATGAGCAGTTCTTC.

This chain joins TRBV29-1 and TRBJ1-1, with D possibly matching TRBD1 (6 bases). CDR3 length equals 11 residues. The germline gives CDR1 SQVTM, CDR2 ANQGSEA. The V end was cut by 6 bases, the J end by 6 bases, with 11 bases between. CDR3 loop: CSVPQGAEAFF. The CDR3 nucleotides read TGCAGCGTACCACAGGGCGCTGAAGCTTTCTTT.

The gene calls are TRBV5-1 and TRBJ2-7, with 7 positions matching TRBD1. The germline V gene has CDR1 SGHRS and CDR2 YFSETQ. The CDR3 contains 13 residues. J was trimmed by 3 bases and V by 4 bases; bases with no gene match: 4. CDR3 in DNA: TGCGCCAGCAGCCTTACAGGGGTCTACGAGCAGTACTTC. Translation: CASSLTGVYEQYF. The variable domain in full, completed from reference TRBV5-1 and TRBJ2-7, reads KAGVTQTPRYLIKTRGQQVTLSCSPISGHRSVSWYQQTPGQGLQFLFEYFSETQRNKGNFPGRFSGRQFSNSRSEMNVSTLELGDSALYLCASSLTGVYEQYFGPGTRLTVT.

The chain links TRBV4-3 to TRBJ2-1; the match to TRBD2 covers 8 bases. CDR1 is LGHNA, CDR2 YSLEER, per germline. CDR3 length: 13 residues. The J segment lost 11 bases and the V segment lost 0 bases, leaving 3 bases of the junction unmatched. The CDR3 bases are TGCGCCAGCAGCCAAGATCGGGAGGGGAAGCAGTTCTTC. Protein sequence: CASSQDREGKQFF.